This TCR beta chain was sequenced during a study of T cells in Graves' hyperthyroidism and ophthalmopathy (dated by TCRdb to between 2018 and 2021). Regarding the study in general: Peripheral blood samples were taken at the time of initial diagnosis, prior to any treatment. Once sampling was done, hyperthyroidism patients were given methimazole at a starting dose of 30 mg daily, whereas ophthalmopathy patients were given high-dose intravenous methylprednisolone. An independent validation cohort of about 19 hyperthyroidism patients and 17 patients who later progressed to ophthalmopathy tested prospective prediction of ophthalmopathy. The roughly 90 discovery patients were divided at random into training and test sets in a 7:3 ratio. To identify TCR V-J signatures that set the groups apart, the researchers used a discovery cohort of about a hundred patients, made up of roughly 40 with Graves' ophthalmopathy and about 55 with stable Graves' hyperthyroidism. In six Graves' hyperthyroidism patients, the study also compared T-cell repertoires from thyroid tissue with T-cell repertoires from blood. According to the paper, TCR Vbeta CDR3 sequencing was carried out on approximately 140 peripheral blood samples, which came from fewer than 50 ophthalmopathy, around 75 hyperthyroidism and some 17 progressor patients.

What the study reported, not specific to this receptor: Ophthalmopathy was separated from stable hyperthyroidism by a 13 V-J signature model, with approximately 85% sensitivity and just over 81% specificity obtained in cross-validation and 80%/75% obtained in testing. Sample size was not statistically predetermined, and blinding of investigators to group allocation was not performed. In validation, progression to ophthalmopathy was predicted by the model with around 70% sensitivity and about 72% specificity, a median of approximately 6.5 months before onset. Most expanded thyroid clonotypes (frequency above 0.001) were also detected in blood, a finding suggesting that blood repertoires may reflect thyroid immune responses.

Hyperthyroidism patients were aged 18 to 65 years and newly diagnosed, with disease duration of less than 2 months. Patients with uncontrolled infections, other autoimmune diseases, pregnancy or lactation were excluded. Diagnoses were based on clinical symptoms, serum thyroxine and TRAb, thyroid ultrasound and orbital computed tomography. Blood from progressor patients was drawn when they were first diagnosed with hyperthyroidism, before any ophthalmopathy symptoms appeared. PBMCs were isolated from roughly 10 ml of fresh peripheral blood by Ficoll-Paque density gradient centrifugation. Progressor patients were defined as those initially diagnosed with Graves' hyperthyroidism in whom ophthalmopathy developed during follow-up. Total RNA was extracted with Trizol reagent, and quality was checked on an Agilent 2100 Bioanalyzer. The CDR3 covers 15 residues, taking in both the cysteine and the phenylalanine. Here the CDR3 DNA is all that survives: 45 bases in frame from base 1. Per the germline V gene, SQVTM is the CDR1 and ANQGSEA is the CDR2. Clipping removes 6 bases from V and 0 bases from J, with 8 as the unmatched junction base count.

With respect to this clonotype: Its antigen is still unknown. Within one base of it there is no much larger clone, and no base qualities were kept.

TCR beta CDR3 regions were amplified from RNA transcripts. The TCR CDR3 was subjected to a first round of RT-PCR using the HTBI primer set and the Qiagen OneStep RT-PCR kit. The libraries were constructed in a second round of multiplex PCR and then size-selected and purified. The libraries were sequenced on an Illumina HiSeq2000 using paired-end 100 bp reads. The authors' pipeline ran thus. Raw data were processed with SOAPnuke, discarding reads with adapters, uncalled bases, mean Phred below 15, or no exact constant-primer or identifier match. COPE v1.2.5 was used to merge high-quality paired reads, and clonotypes were defined as unique nucleotide sequences. MiTCR v1.1 was used to align the clonotypes against IMGT TRBV, TRBD and TRBJ reference segments. Only V-J combinations with frequency above 0.0001, covering about 99% of repertoires, were analysed. The TCS score was defined as the ratio of F50 (clonal expansion) to E x V (chaos), calculated using BLOSUM62-based TCRdist between CDR3 peptides within each V-J. Welch's t-statistics and random forest reduced some 510 V-J features to about 12, which were used in a naive Bayes classifier (R e1071). Clones were called with MiXCR by TCRdb after fastp trimmed the public reads at Q25, and only in-frame beta chains were retained. Each entry merges the rows of one CDR3 protein and shows their most common DNA and genes. The V and J calls were determined by TCRdb, not by the authors. The sample data list 550,000 to 850,000 distinct CDR3 sequences, and around 19% of these were observed just once. Jointly, the top ten make up approximately 15% of the sample.

The V and J segments used are TRBV29-1 and TRBJ2-3; TRBD1 lines up with 8 middle nucleotides. The TCR originated in a woman in her 50s with Graves' hyperthyroidism that later progressed to Graves' ophthalmopathy. Source material: blood. The encoded CDR3 is CSVGRGQASTDTQYF. The sequence in DNA is TGCAGCGTGGGAAGGGGACAGGCAAGCACAGATACGCAGTATTTT.